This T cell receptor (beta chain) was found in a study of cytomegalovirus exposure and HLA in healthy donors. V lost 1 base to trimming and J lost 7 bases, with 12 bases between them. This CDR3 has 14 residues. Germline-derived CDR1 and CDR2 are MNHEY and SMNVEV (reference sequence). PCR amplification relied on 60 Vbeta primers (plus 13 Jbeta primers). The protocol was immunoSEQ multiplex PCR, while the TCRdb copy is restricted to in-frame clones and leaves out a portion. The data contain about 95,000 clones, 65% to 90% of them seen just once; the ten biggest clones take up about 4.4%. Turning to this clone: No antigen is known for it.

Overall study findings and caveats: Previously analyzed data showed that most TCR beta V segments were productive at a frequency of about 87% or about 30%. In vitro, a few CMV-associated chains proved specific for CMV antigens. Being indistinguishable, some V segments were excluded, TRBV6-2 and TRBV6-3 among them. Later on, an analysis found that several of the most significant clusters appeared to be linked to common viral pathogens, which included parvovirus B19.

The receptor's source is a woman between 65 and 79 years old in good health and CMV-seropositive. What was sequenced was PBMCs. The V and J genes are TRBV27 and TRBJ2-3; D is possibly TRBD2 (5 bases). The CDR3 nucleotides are TGTGCCAGCAGTTTATTCGGGGAACCGAATACGCAGTATTTT. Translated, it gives CASSLFGEPNTQYF.